This T cell receptor beta chain was sequenced during a study of CD8 T cells in ankylosing spondylitis. This clonotype was seen more than once but under ten times. The antigen is not known. TCRdb recomputed calls from the 5' RACE reads with MiXCR, one row per CDR3 protein. The sample has around 100,000 distinct CDR3 sequences, less than 25% seen once. Findings and limits, study-wide: There were earlier reports of some motif variants in reactive arthritis synovial fluid and blood. Disease-linked clones reportedly concentrated significantly in matched ankylosing spondylitis synovial fluid. Blood from ankylosing spondylitis patients appeared to carry a characteristic roughly 8-variant TCR beta motif.

This receptor was obtained from a male donor with ankylosing spondylitis. Sequenced: synovial fluid, either unsorted or a sorted T cell fraction (not recorded which).

CDR3 residues: CASKGGTGSAGELFF. In DNA form, the CDR3 reads TGTGCCAGCAAAGGGGGGACAGGGTCCGCCGGGGAGCTGTTTTTT. The J gene is TRBJ2-2, the V gene TRBV6-1; TRBD1 matches at 9 bases. With V trimmed by 7 bases and J by 6 bases, 9 bases remained unmatched. The CDR3 runs to 15 residues. Germline V lookup: CDR1 MNHNS, CDR2 SASEGT.